This TCR beta chain was documented in a study of blood T cell repertoires in COVID-19. For the study at large: PBMCs, B-cell-depleted T cells, or T cells provided the cDNA or gDNA that made up the material.

Clones were read by immunoSEQ multiplex PCR, and TCRdb kept only the in-frame ones, dropping some. This table holds some 120,000 clones, about four fifths found once. Germline CDR1 and CDR2: MNHEY and SMNVEV (reference sequence). V shed 1 base and J shed 3 bases, with 9 bases lying between them. This CDR3 comprises 14 residues. Sequenced input: peripheral blood. The chain links TRBV27 to TRBJ1-2; D might be TRBD1 (5 bases). The source is a man in his 60s with acute or convalescent COVID-19. The CDR3 protein is CASSLLGVDYGYTF. CDR3 DNA: TGTGCCAGCAGTTTATTAGGGGTGGACTATGGCTACACCTTC.